Shown below are 18 T cell receptor beta chains from a single sample sequenced in a study of T cell responses to AZD1222 COVID-19 vaccine. The method was immunoSEQ multiplex PCR; TCRdb's version includes in-frame clones alone and lacks a portion of them. The sample has 75,000 to 95,000 clones, approximately 89% seen once. This specimen was peripheral blood, taken 28 days after the second AZD1222 dose. Receptors originate from an adult who received the AZD1222 COVID-19 vaccine.

This clone came up once. The chain carries TRBV28 and TRBJ1-3; D gene uncertain. Germline-derived CDR1 and CDR2 are MDHEN and SYDVKM. The CDR3 is 14 residues long. The V end was cut by 4 bases, the J end by 1 base, with 8 bases between. The CDR3 coding sequence is TGTGCCAGCAGTTCCCGGGGTTCTGGAAACACCATATATTTT. Translating it yields CASSSRGSGNTIYF.

The chain couples TRBV6-4 to TRBJ2-2; D possibly uses TRBD1 or TRBD2 (6 bases each). Trimming cost V 2 bases and J 3 bases, with 13 bases left between them. The V gene's germline CDR1 is MRHNA and CDR2 SNTAGT. This CDR3 spans 16 amino acids. CDR3 in DNA: TGTGCCAGCAGTGACACAGGGAGGAGGGACACCGGGGAGCTGTTTTTT. It specifies CASSDTGRRDTGELFF.

The V call is TRBV9, the J call TRBJ2-7, with 7 bases aligning to TRBD2. Germline values: CDR1 SGDLS, CDR2 YYNGEE. The CDR3 extends over 14 amino acids. V lost 4 bases to trimming and J lost 5 bases; unmatched junction nucleotides: 9. The CDR3 sequence is CASSPPGGTNEQYF. CDR3 in DNA: TGTGCCAGCAGCCCCCCCGGGGGGACCAACGAGCAGTACTTC.

This chain connects TRBV28 to TRBJ2-7, with 10 bases fitting TRBD2. V gave up 3 bases and J gave up 2 bases; unmatched junction bases: 4. This CDR3 is built from 15 residues. CDR1 is MDHEN and CDR2 is SYDVKM in the germline V gene. CDR3 sequence reads: CASSFETSGAYEQYF. In DNA form, the CDR3 reads TGTGCCAGCAGTTTCGAAACTAGCGGGGCCTACGAGCAGTACTTC.

The chain couples TRBV12-3 or TRBV12-4 to TRBJ1-5; D perhaps matches TRBD1 (5 bases). CDR3 size: 12 residues. Trimming left V 5 bases short and J 7 bases short, with 9 bases between. The CDR3 sequence is CASSRGLQPQHF. DNA of the CDR3: TGTGCCAGCAGTCGGGGGTTGCAGCCCCAGCATTTT.

V and J are TRBV28 and TRBJ2-5, with 12 bases matching TRBD1. The CDR3 has 17 residues. J gave up 5 bases and V 5 bases, and 12 bases lay outside the gene matches. Germline V gives CDR1 MDHEN, CDR2 SYDVKM. CDR3: CASSHPRGQGARETQYF. The CDR3 region has the DNA TGTGCCAGCAGTCACCCCCGGGGACAGGGGGCAAGGGAGACCCAGTACTTC.

This chain connects TRBV12-3 or TRBV12-4 to TRBJ2-7; D may be TRBD2 (6 bases). The CDR3 is 13 residues long. Trimming pared 3 bases from V and 3 bases from J, leaving 9 bases between. The CDR3 DNA is TGTGCCAGCAGTTTTAGCGGCTTCTACGAGCAGTACTTC. Translation: CASSFSGFYEQYF.

The J gene is TRBJ1-2, the V gene TRBV7-2; 9 nucleotides match TRBD1. V was pared by 1 base and J by 4 bases, with 4 bases of the junction left unmatched. There are 15 residues in the CDR3. The germline gives CDR1 SGHTA, CDR2 FQGNSA. The CDR3 nucleotides read TGTGCCAGCAGCTTAGACGGGACAGGGATCTATGGCTACACCTTC. Translation gives CASSLDGTGIYGYTF. Drawing the rest from reference TRBV7-2 and TRBJ1-2, the complete variable domain is GAGVSQSPSNKVTEKGKDVELRCDPISGHTALYWYRQSLGQGLEFLIYFQGNSAPDKSGLPSDRFSAERTGGSVSTLTIQRTQQEDSAVYLCASSLDGTGIYGYTFGSGTRLTVV.

The J gene is TRBJ1-5, the V gene TRBV7-8; D is possibly TRBD1 (5 bases). Per germline, CDR1 SGHVS and CDR2 FQNEAQ. V was cut by 0 bases and J by 3 bases, with 12 bases left in between. This CDR3 spans 16 amino acids. The CDR3 loop is CASSLARRQINQPQHF. As DNA, the CDR3 is TGTGCCAGCAGCTTAGCGAGGAGACAGATCAATCAGCCCCAGCATTTT.

The V gene is TRBV2, the J gene TRBJ2-7; 9 bases fit TRBD2. The ends lost 6 bases at V and 5 bases at J; junction bases unmatched: 8. Per the germline V gene, CDR1 is SNHLY and CDR2 is FYNNEI. This CDR3 is built from 14 residues. Here the CDR3 DNA reads TGTGCCAGCAGGGACTCTAGCGGGAAGAACGAGCAGTACTTC. Translating it yields CASRDSSGKNEQYF.

This clone was seen a single time. This chain connects TRBV5-1 to TRBJ1-5; the D gene is possibly TRBD1 (5 bases). V was clipped by 3 bases and J by 2 bases, with 12 bases between them. CDR3 length equals 15 residues. The germline gives CDR1 SGHRS, CDR2 YFSETQ. The CDR3 DNA sequence: TGCGCCAGCAGCTCGGGGGTGGAAGGCAATCAGCCCCAGCATTTT. It specifies CASSSGVEGNQPQHF.

This rearrangement joins TRBV28 to TRBJ1-2; 11 positions match TRBD1. Trimming at V came to 3 bases and at J to 7 bases, leaving 4 bases not matched to a gene. Germline loops: CDR1 MDHEN, CDR2 SYDVKM. The CDR3 loop spans 14 amino acids. The CDR3 bases are TGTGCCAGCAGTTTCCCGGGACAGGGGGGTGGCTACACCTTC. Protein: CASSFPGQGGGYTF.

The chain combines TRBV11-2 with TRBJ2-7, with D perhaps TRBD2 (5 bases). The V and J ends lost 1 base and 3 bases respectively, with 10 bases between them. CDR3 size: 14 residues. CDR1 is SGHAT and CDR2 is FQNNGV in the germline V gene. The CDR3 coding sequence is TGTGCCAGCAGCTTAGGAGAGGGCGACTACGAGCAGTACTTC. Its translation: CASSLGEGDYEQYF.

The CDR3 sequence: CAWLFGLAGGNEQFF. CDR3 coding DNA: TGTGCCTGGCTATTTGGACTAGCGGGAGGTAATGAGCAGTTCTTC. V and J are TRBV30 and TRBJ2-1; 14 bases line up with TRBD2. Per the germline V gene, CDR1 is GTSNPN and CDR2 is SVGIG (reference sequence). J gave up 7 bases and V 5 bases, and 7 bases lay outside the gene matches. The CDR3 is made up of 15 amino acids.

This clone was picked up a small number of times. The chain combines TRBV3-1 (or the pseudogene TRBV3-2) with TRBJ2-7; the match to TRBD1 covers 7 bases. CDR1 LGHDT and CDR2 YNNKEL come from the germline V gene (reference sequence). The CDR3 runs to 14 residues. Unmatched junction bases numbered 2, after V lost 3 bases and J lost 0 bases. The CDR3 sequence is CASSQAGGSYEQYF. The CDR3 DNA follows: TGTGCCAGCAGCCAGGCAGGGGGCTCCTACGAGCAGTACTTC.

The gene calls are TRBV13 and TRBJ2-5; D is uncertain. Per the germline V gene, CDR1 is PRHDT and CDR2 is FYEKMQ (reference sequence). This CDR3 spans 16 amino acids. V was trimmed by 4 bases and J by 4 bases, leaving 19 bases between them. The CDR3 loop reads CASSSLFSRPGETQYF. The CDR3 DNA follows: TGTGCCAGCAGCTCCCTCTTTAGCCGGCCGGGAGAGACCCAGTACTTC.

This chain's CDR3 is CSVNDRDSGNTIYF. CDR3 in DNA: TGCAGCGTTAACGACAGGGACTCTGGAAACACCATATATTTT. The genes are TRBV29-1 and TRBJ1-3, with 7 positions matching TRBD1. The V segment lost 5 bases and the J segment 0 bases; nucleotides outside the gene matches: 4. Germline CDR1 is SQVTM and CDR2 is ANQGSEA. This CDR3 has 14 residues.

The J gene is TRBJ1-1, the V gene TRBV19; no reliable D call. In germline, CDR1 is LNHDA, CDR2 SQIVND (reference sequence). The V and J ends lost 3 bases and 7 bases respectively, with 9 bases between them. This CDR3 spans 12 amino acids. This chain's CDR3 is CASSIPSFEAFF. The DNA for the CDR3 is TGTGCCAGTAGTATCCCCAGCTTTGAAGCTTTCTTT.